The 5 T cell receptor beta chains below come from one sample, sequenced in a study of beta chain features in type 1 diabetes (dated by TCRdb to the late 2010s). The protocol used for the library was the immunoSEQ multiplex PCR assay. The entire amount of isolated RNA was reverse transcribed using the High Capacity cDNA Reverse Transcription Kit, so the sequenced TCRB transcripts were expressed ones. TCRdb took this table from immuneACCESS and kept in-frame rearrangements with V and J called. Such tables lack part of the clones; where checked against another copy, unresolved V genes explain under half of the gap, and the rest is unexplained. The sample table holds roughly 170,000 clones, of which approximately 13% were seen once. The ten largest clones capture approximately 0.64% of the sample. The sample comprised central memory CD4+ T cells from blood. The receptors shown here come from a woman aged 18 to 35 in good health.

CDR3 coding DNA: TGTGCCAGCAGCACAGGAGGGCCGGAGACCCAGTACTTC. Protein product: CASSTGGPETQYF. The chain uses TRBV5-6 and TRBJ2-5; weak D call: TRBD2 (6 bases). The CDR3 runs to 13 residues. Trimming took 4 bases from V and 5 from J, leaving 12 bases between them. Germline V gene data show CDR1 as SGHDT and CDR2 as YYEEEE.

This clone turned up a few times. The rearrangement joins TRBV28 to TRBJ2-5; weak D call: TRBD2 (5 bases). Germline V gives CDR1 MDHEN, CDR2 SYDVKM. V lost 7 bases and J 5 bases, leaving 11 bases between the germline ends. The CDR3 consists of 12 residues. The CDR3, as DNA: TGTGCCAGCAAGGGAGAGGTTGAGACCCAGTACTTC. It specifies CASKGEVETQYF.

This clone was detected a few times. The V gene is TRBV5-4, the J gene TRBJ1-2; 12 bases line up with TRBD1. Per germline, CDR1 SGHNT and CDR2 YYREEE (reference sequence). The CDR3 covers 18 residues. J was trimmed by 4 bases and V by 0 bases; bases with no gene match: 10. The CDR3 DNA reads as TGTGCCAGCAGCTTGGATAGCGGGACAGGGGGCAGACTCTATGGCTACACCTTC. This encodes CASSLDSGTGGRLYGYTF.

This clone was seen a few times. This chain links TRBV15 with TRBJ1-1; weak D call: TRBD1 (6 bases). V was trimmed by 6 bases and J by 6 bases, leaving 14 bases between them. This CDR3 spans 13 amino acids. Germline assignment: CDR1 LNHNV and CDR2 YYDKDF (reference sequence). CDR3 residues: CATSDRFEAEAFF. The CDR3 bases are TGTGCCACCAGTGACAGGTTTGAGGCTGAAGCTTTCTTT.

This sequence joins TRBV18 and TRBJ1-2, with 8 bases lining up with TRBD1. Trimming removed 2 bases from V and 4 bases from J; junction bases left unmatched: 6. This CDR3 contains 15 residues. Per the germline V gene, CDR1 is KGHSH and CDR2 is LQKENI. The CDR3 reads CASSPGQGAGYGYTF. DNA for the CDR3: TGTGCCAGCTCACCAGGGCAGGGGGCTGGCTATGGCTACACCTTC. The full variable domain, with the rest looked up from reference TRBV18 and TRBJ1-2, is NAGVMQNPRHLVRRRGQEARLRCSPMKGHSHVYWYRQLPEEGLKFMVYLQKENIIDESGMPKERFSAEFPKEGPSILRIQQVVRGDSAAYFCASSPGQGAGYGYTFGSGTRLTVV.